This is a list of T cell receptor beta chains from one sample in a study of patients and donors after allogeneic stem cell transplantation. From the RT-PCR reads, TCRdb called clonotypes with MiXCR, one entry per CDR3 protein. The table shows 150,000 to 200,000 distinct CDR3 sequences, with roughly 24% occurring only once. Sequences were obtained from blood, either unsorted or a sorted T cell fraction (not recorded which). The receptors were sampled from a human donor who was either an allogeneic HSCT recipient or a stem cell or donor lymphocyte infusion donor (not recorded which). It is not recorded whose cells these are; they may come from a transplant donor. CDR3s include the opening cysteine and the closing phenylalanine or tryptophan. Clone sizes are given selectively: once, few, many, or a class where the clone is expanded.

CASSSRTGSNYGYTF . TRBV7-8
CSGQGGTGELFF . TRBV29-1
CASSNGTSGWNEQFF . TRBV7-9
CASSPTVGAPGTEAFF . TRBV4-2
CASSPTGLEQYF . TRBV7-9
CASSPQTGKNTEAFF few TRBV12-3/TRBV12-4
CASSPGRTEGYTF . TRBV5-1
CASSYGLAGSTDTQYF few TRBV6-2/TRBV6-3
CASSSYRDPLGTGELFF once TRBV6-6
CASSPSGSRYNEQFF many TRBV7-9
CASSARLAGGLGNEQFF once TRBV3-1
CSVEAAWDRNTEAFF few TRBV29-1
CASSQRGQGYGYTF few TRBV4-1
CASSQEVGVTEAFF few TRBV3-1
CASSPSTYEQYF . TRBV12-3/TRBV12-4
CASSPVGGDTEAFF few TRBV12-3/TRBV12-4
CSARRTGKRDEQYF few TRBV20-1
CAISDITGTTEAFF . TRBV10-3
CASSIGLAKRYNEQFF . TRBV9
CASSVVGYSYNEQFF few TRBV9
CASTEAGGPDTQYF few TRBV7-9
CSARGGDRVENSPLHF few TRBV20-1
CASSGYWTGEGTEAFF many TRBV27
CAWSVLASYTGELFF few TRBV30
CASSLVRALAGGSNEQFF . TRBV5-1
CASSPLSDRAYEQYF . TRBV27
CASWDTFSYEQYF . TRBV6-5
CASKRERIDTEAFF . TRBV7-2
CASSSPRGTNYGYTF many TRBV19
CSVELAGALYEQYF few TRBV29-1
CASSQDTLAGVGTYEQYF once TRBV4-3
CASSQAFSGKTQYF few TRBV5-6
CAISESSGGDNSPLHF few TRBV10-3
CASSRFGLASTDTQYF . TRBV14
CASSPPWGGFSGELFF . TRBV14
CASSLEWGLEAFF few TRBV12-3/TRBV12-4
CATSRLQGLSEKLFF . TRBV15
CSARGGGGPYGYTF few TRBV20-1
CASSLNGAIQETQYF . TRBV7-3
CASSLVGSYNEQFF . TRBV12-3/TRBV12-4
CSVEWGQKSGQYF few TRBV29-1
CASSQDHTVSSYNEQFF few TRBV4-1
CASSDLRDTQYF . TRBV7-9
CASNLRDDMINEQFF . TRBV5-1
CATSDRSTGSPEAFF few TRBV24-1
CSARDHEQFF . TRBV20-1
CSVGTRKEQYF few TRBV29-1
CASSWDPRYNEQFF . TRBV5-1
CASSFGQGSGRVWDTQYF . TRBV5-1
CASSLTGASDQPQHF . TRBV7-9
CASSLPAVITDTQYF . TRBV11-3